This T cell receptor beta chain was recorded in a study of CD4+ T cells in melanoma. The repertoire was sequenced with immunoSEQ multiplex PCR; TCRdb's copy has only in-frame clones and lacks some. The repertoire holds about 140,000 clones, with roughly 91% as singletons. General study findings and limits: Diverse differentiation states were reported for melanoma neoantigen-specific CD4+ T cells.

Details on this clone: Its cognate antigen is unknown.

CDR3 length: 20 residues. The sequence was obtained from a human donor with melanoma. The rearrangement uses TRBV21-1 and TRBJ1-6; the table's D call of TRBD1 was not tested on the DNA. TRBV21-1 is noted as a pseudogene. The CDR3 DNA follows: TGTGCCAGCAGCAAATCGGTACCGGGACAACGGAGCTCCTATAATTCACCCCTCCACTTT. Residues: CASSKSVPGQRSSYNSPLHF.